Listed below are T cell receptor beta chains from one sample, sequenced in a study of OX40 agonist ivuxolimab in advanced cancers. Some clones are missing from TCRdb's copy, which holds only in-frame ones; the method was immunoSEQ multiplex PCR. Counted here are about 100,000 clones, about 92% occurring once; the ten biggest clones make up about 1.5%. This material consisted of CD4+ or CD8+ T cells sorted from blood, taken in a trial of the OX40 agonist ivuxolimab. These receptor sequences come from an adult with an advanced solid tumor such as melanoma, head and neck, liver or kidney cancer. Each CDR3 is given with its conserved first and last residue. A D gene is named only where the DNA matches it firmly. Some rows mark clone size as missing; the rest say once, few, many or name a class of expanded clone.

j_call d_call clone_size v_call cdr3_nt cdr3_aa
TRBJ2-1 - - TRBV27 TGTGCCAGCAGTTCCCGCTACAATGAGCAGTTCTTC CASSSRYNEQFF
TRBJ2-7 - - TRBV5-5 TGTGCCAGCAGCTTTGTAGGGGTTGGGGAGCAGTACTTC CASSFVGVGEQYF
TRBJ2-5 - - TRBV28 TGTGCCAGCAGTCCCAGGGGGGGGATAGTTGAAGAGACCCAGTACTTC CASSPRGGIVEETQYF
TRBJ2-3 TRBD2 once TRBV7-3 TGTGCCAGCAGCTCAGGACTAGCGGGAAACACAGATACGCAGTATTTT CASSSGLAGNTDTQYF
TRBJ1-1 TRBD1 once TRBV5-3 TGTGCCAGAAGCTTGAATCGCAGGGGGATTGAGAACACTGAAGCTTTCTTT CARSLNRRGIENTEAFF
TRBJ2-1 TRBD2 - TRBV9 TGTGCCAGCAGCCCTCCGTGGGGCGGGAGCGTCAATGAGCAGTTCTTC CASSPPWGGSVNEQFF
TRBJ2-3 - once TRBV6-6 TGTGCCACCATCTCAAGTACTAGCACAGATACGCAGTATTTT CATISSTSTDTQYF
TRBJ2-3 - - TRBV7-2 TGTGCCAGCAGCCCCACCCTGGGCGCGCAGTATTTT CASSPTLGAQYF
TRBJ1-5 - - TRBV11-2 TGTGCCAGCAGCCCTAGAGGGGGTAATCAGCCCCAGCATTTT CASSPRGGNQPQHF
TRBJ1-1 - - TRBV11-3 TGTGCCAGCAGCCTATACTCCAGGGGTCGGACTGAAGCTTTCTTT CASSLYSRGRTEAFF
TRBJ1-1 - - TRBV28 TGTGCCAGCAGCCAGGGACGGGTGGTGATGAACACTGAAGCTTTCTTT CASSQGRVVMNTEAFF
TRBJ2-2 TRBD1 - TRBV7-8 TGTGCCAGCAGCTTAGCGACAGGGGCCATAACCGGGGAGCTGTTTTTT CASSLATGAITGELFF
TRBJ2-6 - - TRBV29-1 TGCAGCGGACTGGGGGGTCCTGGGGCCAACGTCCTGACTTTC CSGLGGPGANVLTF
TRBJ1-1 - - TRBV7-2 TGTGCCAGCAGCCCTTACTGGGGCACCACTGAAGCTTTCTTT CASSPYWGTTEAFF
TRBJ1-2 - - TRBV6-1 TGTGCCAGCAGTGAACCCGGGGTTGGTCATGGCTACACCTTC CASSEPGVGHGYTF
TRBJ1-2 - - TRBV4-1 TGCGCCAGCAGCCAACCGAGGCAGAGGTTCTATGGCTACACCTTC CASSQPRQRFYGYTF
TRBJ2-5 - once TRBV18 TGTGCCAGCTCACCGTTAGGAGAGACCCAGTACTTC CASSPLGETQYF
TRBJ1-2 - - TRBV7-3 TGTGCCAGCAGCCCGGACACAAACTATGGCTACACCTTC CASSPDTNYGYTF
TRBJ2-7 - - TRBV21-1 TGTGCCAGCACCCCTTGCGAGCAGTACTTC CASTPCEQYF
TRBJ1-4 TRBD1 - TRBV28 TGTGCCAGCCGACAGGGTAATGAAAAACTGTTTTTT CASRQGNEKLFF
TRBJ1-5 - - TRBV30 TGTGCCTGGAACGGGGGATTCAATCAGCCCCAGCATTTT CAWNGGFNQPQHF
TRBJ1-2 TRBD1 - TRBV5-1 TGCGCCAGCAGCTATGCCGACAGGGAGTCTGGCTACACCTTC CASSYADRESGYTF
TRBJ1-4 - - TRBV6-1 TGTGCCAGCAGTGAAGGCCAGGGTTCCTCTAGACTGTTTTTT CASSEGQGSSRLFF
TRBJ2-1 - - TRBV7-2 TGTGCCAGCAGCTTAGATCCGAGCTCCTACAATGAGCAGTTCTTC CASSLDPSSYNEQFF
TRBJ1-1 - - TRBV7-2 TGTGCCAGCAGCTTAAAAGGTCTTGGTTACACTGAAGCTTTCTTT CASSLKGLGYTEAFF
TRBJ2-1 TRBD2 - TRBV18 TGTGCCAGCTCACCAGGACTAGCGCACAATGAGCAGTTCTTC CASSPGLAHNEQFF